Each of the 5 T cell receptor beta chains below was sequenced from the same sample in a study of T-cell memory formation after mild COVID-19. TCRdb reprocessed the 5' RACE reads via MiXCR and lists one record per CDR3 protein. The data show about 430,000 distinct CDR3 sequences, around 24% seen once. Sequencing input: PBMCs or a T cell subset sorted from them (not recorded which). All receptors derive from an adult woman who had mild COVID-19 (a few samples of this study predate the infection). Cell type and time point are not known.

This clonotype was seen a few times. This rearrangement joins TRBV19 to TRBJ1-1, with 7 nucleotides matching TRBD1. Trimming cost V 3 bases and J 11 bases; bases outside gene matches: 3. Germline CDR1 is LNHDA and CDR2 is SQIVND (reference sequence). The CDR3 has 11 residues. The CDR3 nucleotides read TGTGCCAGTAGTATCAGGGGGTATGCTTTCTTT. It encodes CASSIRGYAFF. Supplemented by reference TRBV19 and TRBJ1-1, the full variable domain reads DGGITQSPKYLFRKEGQNVTLSCEQNLNHDAMYWYRQDPGQGLRLIYYSQIVNDFQKGDIAEGYSVSREKKESFPLTVTSAQKNPTAFYLCASSIRGYAFFGQGTRLTVV.

This clonotype showed up just a few times. V usage is TRBV29-1 and J usage is TRBJ2-3; the match to TRBD2 covers 7 bases. The CDR3 extends over 13 amino acids. V trimming: 5 bases; J trimming: 6 bases; junction bases outside the gene matches: 8. From germline, CDR1 is SQVTM and CDR2 ANQGSEA. The CDR3 sequence is CSVQAGTVDTQYF. The CDR3 coding sequence is TGCAGCGTTCAAGCGGGGACCGTGGATACGCAGTATTTT.

This clonotype was picked up a small number of times. J is TRBJ1-1 and V is TRBV14; D might be TRBD1 (5 bases). Germline V gives CDR1 SGHDN, CDR2 FVKESK. V lost 4 bases, J lost 11 bases, and 14 bases lay in between. CDR3 length: 12 residues. The CDR3 loop is CASSPLGRAAFF. CDR3 bases: TGTGCCAGCAGCCCATTGGGGCGGGCGGCTTTCTTT.

The genes are TRBV7-9 and TRBJ2-7; no clear D gene. The CDR3 extends over 17 amino acids. V was clipped by 2 bases and J by 0 bases, with 17 bases between them. The V gene's germline CDR1 is SEHNR and CDR2 FQNEAQ (reference sequence). CDR3 in DNA: TGTGCCAGCAGCTTATACGGTGAACCCTGGAGCTCCTACGAGCAGTACTTC. This gives the protein CASSLYGEPWSSYEQYF.

There are many counts of this clonotype. The chain combines TRBV3-1 with TRBJ2-2, with 10 positions matching TRBD2. J lost 4 bases, V lost 0 bases, and 5 bases had no gene match. Germline V gene data show CDR1 as LGHDT and CDR2 as YNNKEL (reference sequence). This CDR3 contains 17 residues. The CDR3 DNA is TGTGCCAGCAGCCAAGAGTCGCTAGCGGGAGTCACCGGGGAGCTGTTTTTT. Protein product: CASSQESLAGVTGELFF.